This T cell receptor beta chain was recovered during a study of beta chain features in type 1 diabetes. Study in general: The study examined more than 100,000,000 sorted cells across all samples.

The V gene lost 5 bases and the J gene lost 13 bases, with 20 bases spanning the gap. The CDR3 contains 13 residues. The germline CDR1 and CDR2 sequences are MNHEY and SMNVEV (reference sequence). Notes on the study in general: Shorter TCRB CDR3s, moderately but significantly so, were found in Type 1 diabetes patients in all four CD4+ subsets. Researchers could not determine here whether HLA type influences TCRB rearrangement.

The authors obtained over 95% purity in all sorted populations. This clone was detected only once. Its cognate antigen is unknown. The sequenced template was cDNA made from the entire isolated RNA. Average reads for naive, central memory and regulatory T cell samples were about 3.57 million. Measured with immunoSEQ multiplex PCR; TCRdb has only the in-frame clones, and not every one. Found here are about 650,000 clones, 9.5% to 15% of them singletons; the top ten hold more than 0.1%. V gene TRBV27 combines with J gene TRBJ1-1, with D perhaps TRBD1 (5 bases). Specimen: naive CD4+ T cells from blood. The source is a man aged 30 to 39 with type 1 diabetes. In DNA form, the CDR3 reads TGTGCCAGCAGTACAAAGACAGCTCTTTCGGTTTTCTTT. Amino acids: CASSTKTALSVFF.